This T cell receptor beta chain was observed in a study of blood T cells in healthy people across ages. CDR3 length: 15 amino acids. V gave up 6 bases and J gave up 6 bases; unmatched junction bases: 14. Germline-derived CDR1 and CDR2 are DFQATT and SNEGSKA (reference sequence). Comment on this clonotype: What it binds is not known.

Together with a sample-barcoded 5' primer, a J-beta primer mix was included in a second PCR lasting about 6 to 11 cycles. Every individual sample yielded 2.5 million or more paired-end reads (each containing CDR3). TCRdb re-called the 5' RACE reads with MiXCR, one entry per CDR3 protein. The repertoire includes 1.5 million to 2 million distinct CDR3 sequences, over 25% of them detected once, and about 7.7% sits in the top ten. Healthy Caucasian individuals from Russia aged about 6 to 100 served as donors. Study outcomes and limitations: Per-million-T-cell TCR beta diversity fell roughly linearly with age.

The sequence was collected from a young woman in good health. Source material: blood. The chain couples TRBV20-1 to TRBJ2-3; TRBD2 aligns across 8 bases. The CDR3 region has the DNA TGCAGTGCCCCTAAGCGGGGGCTCGGATTGGATACGCAGTATTTT. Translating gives CSAPKRGLGLDTQYF.